The clone carrying this TCR beta chain was observed a few times. Its antigen is not identified. The CDR3 is 18 amino acids. Trimming left V 1 base short and J 0 bases short, with 16 bases between. CDR1 and CDR2 from the germline V gene are LGHNA and YNFKEQ. The data are from a study of memory CD4+ T cells and cytomegalovirus serostatus. The data were produced by immunoSEQ multiplex PCR, yet TCRdb's version contains in-frame clones alone and is incomplete. The table has around 57,000 clones, 60% to 85% seen once. Overall study findings and caveats: 67 of 164 known CMV-associated TCRbeta sequences appeared in CD4+ memory.

The sort gate was single viable CD3+CD4+CD8-CD45RO+ cells for memory CD4+ T cells. This rearrangement joins TRBV4-2 to TRBJ1-3, with D possibly TRBD1 on 5 matching bases. Sequenced sample: memory CD4+ T cells from blood. The receptor comes from an adult in good health and CMV-seronegative. Some clones in this sample may be carry-over from other donors' samples. The CDR3 loop reads CASSQGREGIYSGNTIYF. The CDR3 DNA follows: TGTGCCAGCAGCCAAGGGCGAGAGGGGATTTACTCTGGAAACACCATATATTTT.